This T cell receptor beta chain emerged from a study of T cell repertoires in cytomegalovirus infection. Study-level background: The public TCR beta signatures pointed to both CMV infection and matching HLA type.

On this clonotype: Its antigen is undetermined.

TCRdb reprocessed the reads via MiXCR and lists one record per CDR3 protein. Among some 390,000 distinct CDR3 sequences listed, around 18% were seen once. The CDR3 is 17 amino acids. The V end was cut by 7 bases, the J end by 0 bases, with 19 bases between. The study, taken as a whole, reports: What dominated the ex vivo response were HLA-C-restricted CMV-specific TCR beta clonotypes. Identification of carriers of CMV plus the relevant HLA was achieved through cumulative public TCR beta family frequency.

This sequence was found in a human donor in good health (CMV status not recorded). Some clones in this sample may be carry-over from other donors' samples. V is TRBV12-3 or TRBV12-4 and J is TRBJ2-4; tentatively, D is TRBD1 (6 bases). The specimen sequenced was PBMCs. CDR3 protein: CASISDARGLAKNIQYF. The CDR3, as DNA: TGTGCCAGCATCTCTGACGCCAGGGGCCTAGCCAAAAACATTCAGTACTTC.